This T cell receptor beta chain was sequenced in a study of radiotherapy plus CTLA-4 blockade in lung cancer. General study results and limits: After treatment with radiotherapy plus ipilimumab, TCR clones that came from the tumor expanded in blood.

This clone was detected a few times. Its antigen is undetermined. This table comes from immunoSEQ multiplex PCR, and its TCRdb copy is limited to in-frame clones, with some not included. The data contain 120,000 or so clones, approximately 90% of them singletons. The length of the CDR3 is 15 residues. Per the germline V gene, CDR1 is WSHSY and CDR2 is SAAADI. V was trimmed by 7 bases and J by 2 bases, leaving 17 bases between them. V and J are TRBV10-2 and TRBJ1-2, with D uncertain. The receptor was derived from a human donor with non-small cell lung cancer that progressed on radiotherapy plus ipilimumab. The material was peripheral blood, obtained from a patient treated with radiotherapy plus ipilimumab. This CDR3 reads CASTPVRHYNYGYTF. The DNA for the CDR3 is TGCGCCAGCACCCCGGTTAGGCACTACAACTATGGCTACACCTTC.